The present TCR beta chain was sequenced within a study of T cell repertoires in aging, cancer and after chemotherapy. Study-wide context: Six age groups, ranging from 30 or younger to 70 or older, included the donors. Patients with chronic lymphocytic leukemia were sampled before and after fludarabine- or bendamustine-based chemotherapy.

Rearranged V-D-J TRB sequences were amplified with a mixed TRB-A/B primer pool. Via MiXCR, TCRdb re-called the multiplex PCR reads, giving one row per CDR3 protein. The sample records some 6,100 distinct CDR3 sequences, around 29% being singletons. Amplification of TCR beta used genomic DNA extracted from peripheral blood. Details on this clonotype: The antigen remains unidentified.

Germline-derived CDR1 and CDR2 are MNHEY and SVGAGI. The CDR3 has 18 residues. The trim removed 5 bases at V and 7 bases at J, leaving 19 bases unmatched. Study-level findings and limits: Rebound thymic output was suggested by rising median generation probability during chemotherapy in each cancer cohort.

The gene calls are TRBV6-5 and TRBJ1-2; 10 bases fit TRBD1. This clonotype originated in a human donor with a blood cancer. The sequenced sample consisted of blood. The CDR3: CASSKKDRDRGTLGGYTF. The CDR3 DNA is TGTGCCAGCAGTAAAAAAGACCGGGACAGGGGTACTTTAGGTGGCTACACCTTC.